What follows describes a single T cell receptor beta chain. Its matching antigen is unknown. As every portion of the isolated RNA was reverse transcribed, the sequencing read expressed TCRB transcripts. Clones were read by immunoSEQ multiplex PCR, and TCRdb kept only the in-frame ones, dropping some. Altogether 25,000 to 30,000 clones are present, 45% to 65% being singletons, with the ten largest covering roughly 1.5%. These data are taken from a study of beta chain features in type 1 diabetes. Study context: Healthy donors and patients showed comparable age, gender and cell yields. Study-wide findings and caveats: In the patient group, naive, central memory and Treg TCRB repertoires seemed more alike than in the healthy donor group. A moderate, significant TCRB CDR3 shortening appeared in type 1 diabetes across four CD4+ subsets.

V gave up 0 bases and J gave up 4 bases; unmatched junction bases: 7. Germline loops: CDR1 SQVTM, CDR2 ANQGSEA. CDR3 size: 15 residues. The authors sorted CD4+ naive, central memory, regulatory and stem cell-like memory cells via CD45RO/CCR7/CD25/CD127/CD95/CD27. The sequence was collected from a woman in her late teens or twenties with type 1 diabetes. Sequenced input: Tregs from blood. The rearrangement joins TRBV29-1 to TRBJ2-3; 7 nucleotides match TRBD1. Here the CDR3 DNA reads TGCAGCGTTGAAGAAAGGGGGCAGGGGTCAGATACGCAGTATTTT. It encodes CSVEERGQGSDTQYF.